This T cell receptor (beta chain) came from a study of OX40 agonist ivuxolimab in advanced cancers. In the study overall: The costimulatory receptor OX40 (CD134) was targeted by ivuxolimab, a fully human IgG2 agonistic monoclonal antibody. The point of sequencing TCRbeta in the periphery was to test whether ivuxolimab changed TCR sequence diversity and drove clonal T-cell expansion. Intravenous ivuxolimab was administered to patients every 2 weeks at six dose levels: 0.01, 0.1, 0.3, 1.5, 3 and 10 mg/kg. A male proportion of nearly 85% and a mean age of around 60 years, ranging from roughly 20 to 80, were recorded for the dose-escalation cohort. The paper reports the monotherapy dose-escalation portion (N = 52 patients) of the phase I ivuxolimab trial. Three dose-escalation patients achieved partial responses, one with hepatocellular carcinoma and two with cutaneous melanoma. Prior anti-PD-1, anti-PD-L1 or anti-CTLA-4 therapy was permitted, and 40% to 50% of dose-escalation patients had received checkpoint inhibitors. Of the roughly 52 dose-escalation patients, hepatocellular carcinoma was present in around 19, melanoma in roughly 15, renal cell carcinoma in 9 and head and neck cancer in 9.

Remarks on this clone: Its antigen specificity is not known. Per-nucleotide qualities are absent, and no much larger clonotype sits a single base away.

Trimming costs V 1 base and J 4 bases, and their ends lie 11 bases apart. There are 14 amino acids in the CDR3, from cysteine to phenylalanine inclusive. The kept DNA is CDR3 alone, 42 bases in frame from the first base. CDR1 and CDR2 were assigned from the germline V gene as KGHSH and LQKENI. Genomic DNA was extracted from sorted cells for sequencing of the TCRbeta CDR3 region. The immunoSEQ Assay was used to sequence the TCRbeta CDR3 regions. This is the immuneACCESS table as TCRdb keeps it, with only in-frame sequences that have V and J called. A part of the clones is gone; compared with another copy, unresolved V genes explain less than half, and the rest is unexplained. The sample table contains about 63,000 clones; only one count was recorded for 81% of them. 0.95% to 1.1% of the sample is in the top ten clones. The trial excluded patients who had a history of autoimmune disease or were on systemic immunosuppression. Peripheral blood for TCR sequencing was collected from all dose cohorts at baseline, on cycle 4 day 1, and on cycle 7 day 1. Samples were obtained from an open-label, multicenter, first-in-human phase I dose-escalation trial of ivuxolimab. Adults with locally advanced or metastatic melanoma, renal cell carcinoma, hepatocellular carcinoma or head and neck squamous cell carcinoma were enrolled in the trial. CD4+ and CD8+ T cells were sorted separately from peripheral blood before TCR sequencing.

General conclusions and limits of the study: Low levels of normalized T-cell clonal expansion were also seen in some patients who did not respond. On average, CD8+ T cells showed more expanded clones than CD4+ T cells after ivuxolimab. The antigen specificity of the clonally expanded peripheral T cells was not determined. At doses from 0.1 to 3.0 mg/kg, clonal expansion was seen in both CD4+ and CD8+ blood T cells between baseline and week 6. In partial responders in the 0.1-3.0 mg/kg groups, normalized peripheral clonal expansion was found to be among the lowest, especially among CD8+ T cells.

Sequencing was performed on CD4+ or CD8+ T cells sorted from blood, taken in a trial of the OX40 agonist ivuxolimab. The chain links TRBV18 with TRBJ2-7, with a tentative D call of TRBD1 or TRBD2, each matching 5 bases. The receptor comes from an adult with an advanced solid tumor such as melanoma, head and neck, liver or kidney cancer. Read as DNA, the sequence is TGTGCCAGCTCACCACTCGGGGCTAGATACGAGCAGTACTTC. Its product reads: CASSPLGARYEQYF.